The rows below give T cell receptor beta chains drawn from one sample of a study of shared clonotypes between healthy human individuals. The repertoire was sequenced with immunoSEQ multiplex PCR; TCRdb's copy has only in-frame clones and lacks some. Among 1,100,000 or so clones listed, more than 75% were seen once. Sequencing was performed on memory CD4+ T cells from PBMCs. These receptors were obtained from a man aged 18-30 years in good health. Some clones in this sample may be carry-over from other donors' samples. CDR3s include the opening cysteine and the closing phenylalanine or tryptophan. Each record gives: CDR3 protein, CDR3 DNA, J gene, D gene, clone size, V gene. D genes are given only for firm matches. Not every row has a clone size; where given, it reads once, few, many or a size class.

CAWARTGSQTYEQYF	TGTGCCTGGGCCCGAACCGGGAGTCAAACCTACGAGCAGTACTTC	TRBJ2-7	-	-	TRBV30
CASSSPGNGYTF	TGCGCCAGCAGCTCTCCGGGGAATGGCTACACCTTC	TRBJ1-2	-	-	TRBV5-1
CASSLDRGGYNEQFF	TGTGCCAGCAGCTTAGATAGGGGGGGCTACAATGAGCAGTTCTTC	TRBJ2-1	-	-	TRBV7-3
CASRAGVSDTQYF	TGTGCCTCGAGAGCGGGAGTTTCAGATACGCAGTATTTT	TRBJ2-3	TRBD2	-	TRBV19
CASSVRQGANEKLFF	TGTGCCAGCAGCGTCCGACAGGGAGCTAATGAAAAACTGTTTTTT	TRBJ1-4	TRBD1	-	TRBV9
CASSAAVSMNTEAFF	TGTGCCAGCTCTGCGGCGGTGTCTATGAACACTGAAGCTTTCTTT	TRBJ1-1	-	once	TRBV18
CASSLFGDHQGYTF	TGCGCCAGCAGCTTGTTCGGGGACCACCAAGGCTACACCTTC	TRBJ1-2	-	-	TRBV5-1
CASSQDPYILYGYTF	TGTGCCAGCAGCCAAGACCCATACATCCTCTATGGCTACACCTTC	TRBJ1-2	-	-	TRBV14
CASSQEWPATPSSYEQYF	TGTGCCAGCAGCCAAGAATGGCCGGCGACACCTAGCTCCTACGAGCAGTACTTC	TRBJ2-7	-	-	TRBV14
CASSLDGNTDTQYF	TGTGCCAGCAGCTTGGACGGGAATACAGATACGCAGTATTTT	TRBJ2-3	-	few	TRBV7-2
CASSQRQFSAQYF	TGTGCCAGCAGCCAAAGACAGTTCTCGGCCCAGTACTTC	TRBJ2-5	-	-	TRBV28
CASSVRQGLETQYF	TGTGCCAGCAGTGTCAGACAGGGCCTAGAGACCCAGTACTTC	TRBJ2-5	TRBD1	-	TRBV2
CAISRTISLSGNTIYF	TGTGCCATCAGCCGGACCATTTCCTTATCTGGAAACACCATATATTTT	TRBJ1-3	-	-	TRBV10-3
CASSITGGGRGETQYF	TGCGCCAGCAGCATAACAGGCGGGGGGCGCGGGGAGACCCAGTACTTC	TRBJ2-5	TRBD2	-	TRBV5-1
CASSTGTSGTYNEQFF	TGTGCCAGCAGCACAGGGACTAGCGGGACCTACAATGAGCAGTTCTTC	TRBJ2-1	TRBD2	-	TRBV7-8
CASSYQTSGSGEQYF	TGTGCCAGCAGTTACCAGACTAGCGGGAGTGGCGAGCAGTACTTC	TRBJ2-7	TRBD2	-	TRBV6-5
CASLSGGDNTGELFF	TGTGCCAGCTTATCGGGGGGAGATAACACCGGGGAGCTGTTTTTT	TRBJ2-2	TRBD2	-	TRBV28
CASSSDQGMGTQYF	TGTGCCAGTAGTAGTGACCAGGGGATGGGTACGCAGTATTTT	TRBJ2-3	-	-	TRBV19
CASSIRQGDVETQYF	TGTGCCAGCAGCATCCGACAGGGGGATGTAGAGACCCAGTACTTC	TRBJ2-5	TRBD1	-	TRBV5-4
CATSREGSNQPQHF	TGTGCCACCAGCAGAGAAGGGAGCAATCAGCCCCAGCATTTT	TRBJ1-5	-	-	TRBV15
CASSLDGRETQYF	TGTGCCAGCAGTTTAGATGGGAGGGAGACCCAGTACTTC	TRBJ2-5	-	-	TRBV27
CASSQDRRRANTGELFF	TGTGCCAGCAGCCAAGACAGGCGTCGGGCGAACACCGGGGAGCTGTTTTTT	TRBJ2-2	-	-	TRBV14
CASSLYDSTEAFF	TGCGCCAGCAGCTTATATGACAGCACTGAAGCTTTCTTT	TRBJ1-1	-	many	TRBV5-1
CSVAWTDNYGYTF	TGCAGCGTTGCGTGGACAGATAACTATGGCTACACCTTC	TRBJ1-2	-	few	TRBV29-1
CSVEGNRASSYNEQFF	TGCAGCGTTGAAGGTAACAGGGCCTCCTCCTACAATGAGCAGTTCTTC	TRBJ2-1	-	-	TRBV29-1
CASSFTTVPGDTQYF	TGCGCCAGCAGCTTTACGACAGTCCCCGGGGATACGCAGTATTTT	TRBJ2-3	-	-	TRBV5-1
CASSPLRNTGELFF	TGTGCCAGCAGCCCCTTAAGGAACACCGGGGAGCTGTTTTTT	TRBJ2-2	-	-	TRBV11-2
CASSSPGGAGTEAFF	TGTGCCAGCAGCTCGCCAGGGGGCGCGGGTACTGAAGCTTTCTTT	TRBJ1-1	TRBD1	-	TRBV7-2
CASSLLLASSIYEQFF	TGTGCCAGCAGTTTGTTATTAGCCAGTTCTATCTATGAGCAGTTCTTC	TRBJ2-1	-	-	TRBV27
CASSHGFVGTEAFF	TGTGCCAGCAGCCATGGGTTCGTTGGCACTGAAGCTTTCTTT	TRBJ1-1	-	-	TRBV14
CASSSRGVGSEAFF	TGTGCCAGCAGCAGCAGGGGTGTGGGCTCTGAAGCTTTCTTT	TRBJ1-1	-	-	TRBV2
CASSFILGLAGGRGTDTQYF	TGCGCCAGCAGCTTCATCCTGGGACTAGCGGGAGGCCGGGGCACAGATACGCAGTATTTT	TRBJ2-3	TRBD2	-	TRBV5-1
CASIRTVPSSSEQYF	TGTGCCAGCATTCGGACAGTCCCCTCGAGTTCCGAGCAGTACTTC	TRBJ2-7	-	-	TRBV2
CASSYGTSGRAMLYLYNEQFF	TGTGCCAGCAGTTACGGGACTAGCGGGAGGGCTATGCTCTACCTCTACAATGAGCAGTTCTTC	TRBJ2-1	TRBD2	-	TRBV27
CASSPPETGGVYGYTF	TGTGCCAGCTCACCACCCGAGACAGGGGGGGTCTATGGCTACACCTTC	TRBJ1-2	TRBD1	-	TRBV18
CASSLSITDTQYF	TGTGCCAGCAGCTTAAGTATAACAGATACGCAGTATTTT	TRBJ2-3	-	few	TRBV7-3
CASSRNRGTGELFF	TGTGCCAGCAGCCGCAACAGGGGCACCGGGGAGCTGTTTTTT	TRBJ2-2	TRBD1	many	TRBV14